The 4 T cell receptor beta chains given below trace back to one sample, sequenced in a study of tumor and adjacent non-tumor tissue in lung cancer (dated by TCRdb to about 2018). Bulk unsorted tissue served as the source for RNA extraction, and RNA quality was assessed using a NanoDrop ND-1000 and an Agilent 2100. Receptor libraries were prepared by multiplex PCR. The listed sequencing device is Illumina HiSeq 2500. TCRbeta libraries were built by three rounds of nested PCR using primers (Table S4), following protocols modified from ARM-PCR. Clones were called with MiXCR by TCRdb after fastp trimmed the public reads at Q25, and only in-frame beta chains were retained. One record per CDR3 amino acid sequence lists the most common genes and DNA. Here the sample has roughly 200,000 distinct CDR3 sequences; 60% to 85% occur a single time. The top ten hold approximately 25% of the sample. What was sequenced was lung tumor tissue. Receptors originate from a man in his fifties or sixties with non-small cell lung cancer.

As regards this clonotype: An end of the junction does not agree with germline; a read error may underlie this. The rearrangement joins TRBV11-1 to TRBJ2-1; D not certain. Germline lookup yields CDR1 SGHAT and CDR2 FQDESV (reference sequence). This CDR3 spans 14 amino acids. The CDR3 DNA is TGTGCCAGCACCTTAACTGCGACTTACAATGAGCATTTCTTC. Amino acids: CASTLTATYNEHFF.

Details on this clonotype: A much larger clone differs by one base, so this may be a read error. The limits of the CDR3 on the DNA are not certain, so only TCRdb's listed CDR3 is given. This chain joins TRBV29-1 and TRBJ2-1; the D segment call TRBD1 is taken from the table without a DNA check. The CDR3 is 13 residues long, ends included. CDR1 SQVTM and CDR2 ANQGSEA come from the germline V gene. CDR3 protein: CSVAAGAGNEQSF.

A few counts support this clonotype. This chain joins TRBV5-1 and TRBJ2-5; D is ambiguous. This CDR3 has 16 amino acids. Looked up from germline, CDR1 is SGHRS and CDR2 is YFSETQ. Between the trimmed V and J ends, which lost 0 bases and 2 bases, there was a span of 14 bases. The CDR3: CASSLGGRHFQETQYF. DNA of the CDR3: TGCGCCAGCAGCTTGGGAGGCCGACACTTTCAAGAGACCCAGTACTTC.

With regard to this clonotype: The conserved closing phenylalanine or tryptophan is absent in this CDR3, likely reflecting a read error. The DNA is left out, because the CDR3 cannot be placed on it with certainty; the CDR3 is given as TCRdb lists it. This chain connects TRBV28 to TRBJ2-1; the table assigns TRBD2, which was not confirmed against the DNA. The CDR3 is 16 residues long, counting both termini. Germline lookup yields CDR1 MDHEN and CDR2 SYDVKM. This CDR3 reads CATRAASGSSYNEHFL.